The entry below describes one T cell receptor beta chain. CDR3 size: 16 residues. Germline V gene data show CDR1 as LNHDA and CDR2 as SQIVND (reference sequence). Trimming pared 6 bases from V and 0 bases from J, leaving 16 bases between. Repertoires were generated with immunoSEQ multiplex PCR, while TCRdb's copy carries only in-frame clones and drops some. The sample records 100,000 to 120,000 clones, 85% to 90% being singletons. The sample is drawn from a study of control samples from healthy donors and cancer patients. Input material: PBMCs. This sequence joins TRBV19 and TRBJ2-3; D not certain. This clonotype was obtained from a woman aged 55-69 years with lung cancer. The CDR3 region has the DNA TGTGCCAGTAGCTCGCTCATAAGCCCTAGCACAGATACGCAGTATTTT. This encodes CASSSLISPSTDTQYF.